The 11 T cell receptor beta chains below come from one sample, sequenced in a study of cytomegalovirus exposure and HLA in healthy donors. PCR was performed using 60 Vbeta and 13 Jbeta primers. Profiled with immunoSEQ multiplex PCR; TCRdb holds only in-frame clones, not every one. Of around 120,000 clones listed, 55% to 75% are singletons. Sequenced input: PBMCs. All receptors come from a middle-aged woman in good health and CMV-seropositive.

This sequence joins TRBV19 and TRBJ2-2; tentatively, D is TRBD2 (5 bases). Germline loops: CDR1 LNHDA, CDR2 SQIVND (reference sequence). V lost 7 bases and J 0 bases, leaving 12 bases between the germline ends. This CDR3 comprises 15 residues. The CDR3 here is CASTPGSTNTGELFF. Here the CDR3 DNA reads TGTGCCAGTACTCCGGGGTCGACGAACACCGGGGAGCTGTTTTTT.

V usage is TRBV14 and J usage is TRBJ1-2; 9 bases are a match to TRBD1. The CDR3 spans 15 residues. CDR1 is SGHDN, CDR2 FVKESK, per germline. V was pared by 4 bases and J by 4 bases, with 7 bases of the junction left unmatched. CDR3 in amino acids: CASSRWGTGSYGYTF. The CDR3 bases are TGTGCCAGCAGCCGATGGGGGACAGGGAGCTATGGCTACACCTTC.

With regard to this clone: A junction end diverges from the germline sequence, so it may reflect a read error. The V call is TRBV2, the J call TRBJ2-1; D gene unclear. From germline, CDR1 is SNHLY and CDR2 FYNNEI. There are 10 residues in the CDR3. CDR3 amino acids: CASNDNVILF. The CDR3 DNA is TGTGCCAGCAACGACAATGTCATCCTCTTC.

This chain links TRBV9 with TRBJ2-1; 8 bases are shared with TRBD2. Trimming removed 0 bases from V and 8 bases from J; junction bases left unmatched: 4. CDR3 length: 14 amino acids. Per the germline V gene, CDR1 is SGDLS and CDR2 is YYNGEE. CDR3 residues: CASSVAGGIYEQFF. The CDR3 DNA is TGTGCCAGCAGCGTAGCGGGAGGGATATATGAGCAGTTCTTC. The entire variable domain, with the rest obtained from reference TRBV9 and TRBJ2-1, is as follows: DSGVTQTPKHLITATGQRVTLRCSPRSGDLSVYWYQQSLDQGLQFLIQYYNGEERAKGNILERFSAQQFPDLHSELNLSSLELGDSALYFCASSVAGGIYEQFFGPGTRLTVL.

This clone was seen a few times. The chain joins TRBV6-5 to TRBJ2-7; 7 nucleotides align to TRBD1. This CDR3 spans 14 amino acids. In germline, CDR1 is MNHEY, CDR2 SVGAGI. The junction had 4 bases not matched to a gene; V was cut back by 2 bases and J by 3 bases. The CDR3 sequence: CASSYARGSYEQYF. CDR3 sequence (DNA): TGTGCCAGCAGTTACGCCAGGGGGAGCTACGAGCAGTACTTC.

V gene TRBV28 combines with J gene TRBJ1-1; D is perhaps TRBD1 (5 bases). The V gene's germline CDR1 is MDHEN and CDR2 SYDVKM. The CDR3 totals 16 residues. With 2 bases removed from V and 4 bases from J, the gap between germline ends came to 17 bases. CDR3 sequence reads: CASSLGWGVLGTEAFF. CDR3 nucleotide sequence: TGTGCCAGCAGTTTAGGCTGGGGGGTTCTCGGCACTGAAGCTTTCTTT.

V usage is TRBV27 and J usage is TRBJ2-2; maybe TRBD2 (7 bases). The CDR3 sequence is 17 residues long. Per germline, CDR1 MNHEY and CDR2 SMNVEV (reference sequence). V was clipped by 6 bases and J by 5 bases, with 22 bases between them. In DNA, the CDR3 is TGTGCCAGCAGGCCCCCGAGGGGGGGGCTTGGTACCGGGGAGCTGTTTTTT. Its protein product is CASRPPRGGLGTGELFF.

This chain uses TRBV27 with TRBJ1-1; D call uncertain. V lost 1 base and J lost 3, with 12 bases in between. The CDR3 length is 15 residues. Germline assignment: CDR1 MNHEY and CDR2 SMNVEV (reference sequence). This CDR3 reads CASSLLPPGYTEAFF. The CDR3 nucleotides read TGTGCCAGCAGTTTATTACCTCCGGGGTACACTGAAGCTTTCTTT.

The genes are TRBV7-6 and TRBJ2-1; 12 positions match TRBD2. The CDR3 runs to 16 residues. Germline lookup yields CDR1 SGHVS and CDR2 FNYEAQ. The V gene end was trimmed by 4 bases and the J gene end by 10 bases; junction bases not matched to a gene: 11. CDR3 sequence (DNA): TGTGCCAGCAGCTCCGGACTAGCGGGGAGGGCCTACGAGCAGTTCTTC. This translates into CASSSGLAGRAYEQFF.

The chain couples TRBV4-1 to TRBJ2-5, with 7 bases identical to TRBD2. The DNA end favors TRBJ2-7, so the J call may be wrong. Germline-derived CDR1 and CDR2 are MGHRA and YSYEKL. The CDR3 consists of 17 residues. The CDR3 is CASSQPRGGGVGYEQYF. In DNA form, the CDR3 reads TGCGCCAGCAGCCAACCAAGAGGTGGGGGGGTGGGGTACGAGCAGTACTTC.

The CDR3 DNA is TGTGCCAGCTCACCGAGCCGAAATCTGAACACTGAAGCTTTCTTT. Translation gives CASSPSRNLNTEAFF. V is TRBV18 and J is TRBJ1-1; no clear D gene. Deletions cut 3 bases from V and 0 bases from J, with 11 bases between. This CDR3 contains 15 residues. Per the germline V gene, CDR1 is KGHSH and CDR2 is LQKENI.